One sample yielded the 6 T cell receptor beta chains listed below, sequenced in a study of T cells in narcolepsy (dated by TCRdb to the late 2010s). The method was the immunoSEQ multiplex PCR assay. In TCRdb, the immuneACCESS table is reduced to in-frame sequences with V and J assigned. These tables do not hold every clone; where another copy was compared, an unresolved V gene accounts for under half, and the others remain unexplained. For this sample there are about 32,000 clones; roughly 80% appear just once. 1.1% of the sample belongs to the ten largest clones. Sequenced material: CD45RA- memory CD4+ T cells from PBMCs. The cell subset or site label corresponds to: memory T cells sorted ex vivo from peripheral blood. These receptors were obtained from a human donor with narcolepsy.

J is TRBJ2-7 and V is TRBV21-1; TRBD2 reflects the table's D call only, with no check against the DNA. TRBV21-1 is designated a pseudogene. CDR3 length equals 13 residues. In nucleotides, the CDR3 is TGTGCCAGCAGCAGACCTTACTACTACGAGCAGTACTTC. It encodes CASSRPYYYEQYF.

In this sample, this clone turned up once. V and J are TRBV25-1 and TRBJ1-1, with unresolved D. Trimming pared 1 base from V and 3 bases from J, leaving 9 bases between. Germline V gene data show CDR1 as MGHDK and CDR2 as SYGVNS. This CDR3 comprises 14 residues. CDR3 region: CASSESARHTEAFF. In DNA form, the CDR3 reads TGTGCCAGCAGTGAATCGGCCAGGCACACTGAAGCTTTCTTT.

This CDR3 reads CASSLQVPGETQYF. The CDR3 coding sequence is TGCGCCAGCAGCTTGCAGGTTCCGGGGGAGACCCAGTACTTC. The genes are TRBV5-1 and TRBJ2-5; a weak D match, TRBD2 (5 bases). Trimming removed 1 base at V and 5 bases at J, with 12 bases between. This CDR3 spans 14 amino acids. The germline gives CDR1 SGHRS, CDR2 YFSETQ. Full variable domain (remainder filled in from reference TRBV5-1 and TRBJ2-5): KAGVTQTPRYLIKTRGQQVTLSCSPISGHRSVSWYQQTPGQGLQFLFEYFSETQRNKGNFPGRFSGRQFSNSRSEMNVSTLELGDSALYLCASSLQVPGETQYFGPGTRLLVL.

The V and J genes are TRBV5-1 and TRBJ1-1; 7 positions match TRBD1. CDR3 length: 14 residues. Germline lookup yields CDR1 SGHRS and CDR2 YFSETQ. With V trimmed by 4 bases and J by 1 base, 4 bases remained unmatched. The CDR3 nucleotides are TGCGCCAGCAGCCCCCAGGGGGGGAACACTGAAGCTTTCTTT. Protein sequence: CASSPQGGNTEAFF.

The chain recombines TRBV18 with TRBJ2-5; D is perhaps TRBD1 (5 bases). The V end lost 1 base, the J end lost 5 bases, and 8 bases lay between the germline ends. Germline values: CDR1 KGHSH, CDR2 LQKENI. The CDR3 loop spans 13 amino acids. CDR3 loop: CASSPLGLETQYF. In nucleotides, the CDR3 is TGTGCCAGCTCACCACTGGGGCTGGAGACCCAGTACTTC.

The CDR3 sequence: CASSLDRQREDQQFF. CDR3 nucleotide sequence: TGTGCCAGCAGCTTAGATCGACAGCGGGAGGATCAGCAGTTCTTC. The chain combines TRBV11-3 with TRBJ2-1, with 9 bases matching TRBD2. The germline CDR1 and CDR2 sequences are SGHNT and YENEEA. The CDR3 is made up of 15 amino acids. The V and J ends lost 0 bases and 11 bases, in that order; junction bases with no gene match: 8.